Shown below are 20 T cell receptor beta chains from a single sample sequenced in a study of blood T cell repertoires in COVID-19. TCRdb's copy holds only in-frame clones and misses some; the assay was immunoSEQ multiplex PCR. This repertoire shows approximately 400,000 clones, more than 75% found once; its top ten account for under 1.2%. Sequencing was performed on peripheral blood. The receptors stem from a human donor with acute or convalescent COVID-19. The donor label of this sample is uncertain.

In DNA form, the CDR3 reads TGTGCCAGCAGCTTGAAACTGATAACGGGGGTCGAGCAGTACTTC. It is translated as CASSLKLITGVEQYF. The chain recombines TRBV5-4 with TRBJ2-7; possibly TRBD2 for D (6 bases). The ends were cut back, 1 base at V and 6 bases at J, with 17 bases in the middle. CDR1 SGHNT and CDR2 YYREEE come from the germline V gene (reference sequence). This CDR3 has 15 amino acids.

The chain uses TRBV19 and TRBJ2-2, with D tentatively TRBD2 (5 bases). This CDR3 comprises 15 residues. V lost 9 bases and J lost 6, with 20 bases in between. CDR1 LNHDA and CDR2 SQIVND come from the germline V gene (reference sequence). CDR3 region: CASQSVGVKAGELFF. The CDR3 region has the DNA TGTGCCAGCCAATCCGTGGGAGTGAAGGCCGGGGAGCTGTTTTTT.

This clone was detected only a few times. The CDR3 spells CASSPRGTPGNTIYF. Here the CDR3 DNA reads TGTGCCAGCAGTCCCCGGGGGACCCCTGGAAACACCATATATTTT. J is TRBJ1-3 and V is TRBV28, with D perhaps matching TRBD1 (5 bases). The CDR3 spans 15 residues. V gave up 5 bases and J gave up 2 bases, with 13 bases separating them. The germline gives CDR1 MDHEN, CDR2 SYDVKM.

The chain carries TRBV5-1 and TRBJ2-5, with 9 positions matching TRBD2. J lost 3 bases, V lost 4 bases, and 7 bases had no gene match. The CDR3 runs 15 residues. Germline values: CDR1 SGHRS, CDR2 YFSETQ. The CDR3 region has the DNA TGCGCCAGCAGCCTGAGTAGCGGGGGAAAAGAGACCCAGTACTTC. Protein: CASSLSSGGKETQYF.

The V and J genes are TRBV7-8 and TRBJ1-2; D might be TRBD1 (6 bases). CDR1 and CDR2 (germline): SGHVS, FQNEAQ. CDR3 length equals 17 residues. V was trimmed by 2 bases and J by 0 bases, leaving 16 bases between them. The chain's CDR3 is CASSLRSGHLANYGYTF. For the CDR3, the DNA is TGTGCCAGCAGCTTACGTTCGGGACACCTTGCTAACTATGGCTACACCTTC.

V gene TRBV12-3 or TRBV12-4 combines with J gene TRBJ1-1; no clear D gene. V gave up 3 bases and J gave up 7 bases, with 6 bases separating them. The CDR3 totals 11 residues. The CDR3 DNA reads TGTGCCAGCAGTTTGGCAGTTGAAGCTTTCTTT. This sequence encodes CASSLAVEAFF.

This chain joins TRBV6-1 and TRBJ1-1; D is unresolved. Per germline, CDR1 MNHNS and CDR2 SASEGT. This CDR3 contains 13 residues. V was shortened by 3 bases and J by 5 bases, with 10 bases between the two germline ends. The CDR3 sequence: CASSEGRPTEAFF. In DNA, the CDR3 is TGTGCCAGCAGTGAGGGCAGGCCAACTGAAGCTTTCTTT.

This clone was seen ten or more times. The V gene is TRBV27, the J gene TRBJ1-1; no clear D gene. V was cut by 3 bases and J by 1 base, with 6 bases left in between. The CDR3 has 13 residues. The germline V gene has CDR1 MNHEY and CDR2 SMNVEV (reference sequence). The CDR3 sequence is CASSFYQNTEAFF. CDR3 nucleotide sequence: TGTGCCAGCAGTTTCTATCAGAACACTGAAGCTTTCTTT.

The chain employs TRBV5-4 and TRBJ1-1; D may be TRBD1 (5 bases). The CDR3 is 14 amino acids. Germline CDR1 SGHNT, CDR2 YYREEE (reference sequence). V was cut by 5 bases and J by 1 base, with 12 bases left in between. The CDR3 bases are TGTGCCAGCAGGGAGCCCGACAGGAACACTGAAGCTTTCTTT. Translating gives CASREPDRNTEAFF.

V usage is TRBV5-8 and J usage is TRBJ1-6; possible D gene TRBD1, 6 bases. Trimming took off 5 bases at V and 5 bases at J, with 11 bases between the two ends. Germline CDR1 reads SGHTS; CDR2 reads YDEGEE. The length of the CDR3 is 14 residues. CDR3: CASRGRGNNSPLHF. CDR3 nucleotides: TGTGCCAGCAGGGGCAGGGGAAATAATTCACCCCTCCACTTT.

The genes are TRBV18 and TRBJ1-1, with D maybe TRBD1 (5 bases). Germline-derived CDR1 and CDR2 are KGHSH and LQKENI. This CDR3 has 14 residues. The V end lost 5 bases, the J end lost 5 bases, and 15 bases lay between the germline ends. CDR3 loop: CASSIQESKTEAFF. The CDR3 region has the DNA TGTGCCAGCTCAATACAGGAGTCGAAGACTGAAGCTTTCTTT.

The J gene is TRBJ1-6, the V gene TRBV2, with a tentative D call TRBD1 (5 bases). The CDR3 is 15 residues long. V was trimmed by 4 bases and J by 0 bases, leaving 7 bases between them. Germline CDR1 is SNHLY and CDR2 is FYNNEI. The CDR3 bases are TGTGCCAGCAGTGGGGGGGACTCCTATAATTCACCCCTCCACTTT. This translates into CASSGGDSYNSPLHF.

CDR3: CASSAQRLRSNQPQHF. For the CDR3, the DNA is TGTGCCAGCAGTGCACAAAGACTGCGAAGCAATCAGCCCCAGCATTTT. The chain joins TRBV27 to TRBJ1-5; D unresolved. CDR3 length: 16 residues. Germline CDR1 and CDR2: MNHEY and SMNVEV (reference sequence). V was shortened by 5 bases and J by 1 base, with 15 bases between the two germline ends.

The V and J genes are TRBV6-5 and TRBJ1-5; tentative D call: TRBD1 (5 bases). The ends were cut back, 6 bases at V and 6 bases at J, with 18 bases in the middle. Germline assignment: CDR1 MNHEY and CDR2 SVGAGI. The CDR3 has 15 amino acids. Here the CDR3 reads CASRKVGLIGQPQHF. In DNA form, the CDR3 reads TGTGCCAGCAGAAAGGTGGGGCTGATCGGTCAGCCCCAGCATTTT.

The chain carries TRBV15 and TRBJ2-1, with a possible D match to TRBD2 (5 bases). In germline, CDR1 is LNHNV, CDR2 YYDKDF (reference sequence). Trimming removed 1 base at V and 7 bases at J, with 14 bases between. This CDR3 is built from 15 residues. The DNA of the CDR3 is TGTGCCACCAGCAGAGCCGGCCGAGGGCGGAATGAGCAGTTCTTC. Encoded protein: CATSRAGRGRNEQFF.

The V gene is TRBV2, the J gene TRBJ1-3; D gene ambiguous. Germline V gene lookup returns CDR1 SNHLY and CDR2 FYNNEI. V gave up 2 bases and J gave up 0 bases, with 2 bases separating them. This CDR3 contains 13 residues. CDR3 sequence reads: CASSEYSGNTIYF. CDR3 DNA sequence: TGTGCCAGCAGTGAATACTCTGGAAACACCATATATTTT.

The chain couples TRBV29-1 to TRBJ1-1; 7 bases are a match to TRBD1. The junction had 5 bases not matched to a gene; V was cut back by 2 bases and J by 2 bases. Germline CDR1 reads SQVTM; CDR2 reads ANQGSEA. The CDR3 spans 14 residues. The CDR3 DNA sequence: TGCAGCGTTGAATACAACAGGGGAAACACTGAAGCTTTCTTT. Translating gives CSVEYNRGNTEAFF.

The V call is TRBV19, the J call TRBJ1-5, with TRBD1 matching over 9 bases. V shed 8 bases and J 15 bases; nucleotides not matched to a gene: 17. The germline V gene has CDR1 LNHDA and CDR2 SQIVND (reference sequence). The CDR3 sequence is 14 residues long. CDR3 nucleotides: TGTGCCAGTGCTATGGGACAGGGCTCACTGGGGGCGCATTTT. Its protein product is CASAMGQGSLGAHF.

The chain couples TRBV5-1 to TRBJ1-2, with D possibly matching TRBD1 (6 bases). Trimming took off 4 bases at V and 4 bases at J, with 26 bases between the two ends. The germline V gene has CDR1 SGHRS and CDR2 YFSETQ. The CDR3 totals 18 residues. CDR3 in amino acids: CASSPTGHGSPTPYGYTF. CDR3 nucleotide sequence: TGCGCCAGCAGCCCCACAGGGCATGGAAGCCCTACCCCCTATGGCTACACCTTC.

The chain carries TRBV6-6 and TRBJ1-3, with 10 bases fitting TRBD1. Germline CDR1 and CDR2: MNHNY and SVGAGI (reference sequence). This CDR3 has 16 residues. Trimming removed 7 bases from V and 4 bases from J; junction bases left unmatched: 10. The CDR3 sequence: CASTERQGARGNTIYF. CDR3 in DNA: TGTGCCAGCACCGAGAGACAGGGGGCGAGGGGAAACACCATATATTTT.